Following are 25 T cell receptor beta chains from one sample sequenced in a study of shared clonotypes between healthy human individuals. The method was immunoSEQ multiplex PCR; TCRdb's version includes in-frame clones alone and lacks a portion of them. The sample includes more than 450,000 clones, around 79% of them seen just once. The specimen was PBMCs. The origin of the receptors is a woman aged 40 to 55 in good health. Some clones in this sample may be carry-over from other donors' samples.

The chain couples TRBV19 to TRBJ2-3; the match to TRBD2 covers 7 bases. J was trimmed by 4 bases and V by 5 bases; bases with no gene match: 9. Germline CDR1 reads LNHDA; CDR2 reads SQIVND (reference sequence). The CDR3 loop spans 15 amino acids. The CDR3 loop reads CASSYEAGVPDTQYF. In nucleotides, the CDR3 is TGTGCCAGTAGTTACGAGGCGGGAGTTCCAGATACGCAGTATTTT. The variable domain in full, completed from reference TRBV19 and TRBJ2-3, reads DGGITQSPKYLFRKEGQNVTLSCEQNLNHDAMYWYRQDPGQGLRLIYYSQIVNDFQKGDIAEGYSVSREKKESFPLTVTSAQKNPTAFYLCASSYEAGVPDTQYFGPGTRLTVL.

The chain couples TRBV4-3 to TRBJ2-3; D not resolved. Between the trimmed V and J ends, which lost 0 bases and 3 bases, there was a span of 7 bases. The germline gives CDR1 LGHNA, CDR2 YSLEER. The CDR3 runs 14 residues. CDR3 nucleotides: TGCGCCAGCAGCCAAGACAAGAGGACAGATACGCAGTATTTT. It specifies CASSQDKRTDTQYF.

The chain is built from TRBV6-4 and TRBJ1-5; 7 bases align to TRBD1. The CDR3 covers 15 residues. CDR1 is MRHNA and CDR2 is SNTAGT in the germline V gene. The trim removed 4 bases at V and 6 bases at J, leaving 9 bases unmatched. CDR3 sequence: CASSAQGGGLQPQHF. The CDR3 coding sequence is TGTGCCAGCAGTGCCCAGGGGGGGGGTCTTCAGCCCCAGCATTTT.

The chain is built from TRBV27 and TRBJ1-5; 7 nucleotides match TRBD1. The germline gives CDR1 MNHEY, CDR2 SMNVEV (reference sequence). CDR3 size: 15 residues. The trim removed 5 bases at V and 3 bases at J, leaving 7 bases unmatched. The CDR3 sequence: CASSPWTGPNQPQHF. CDR3 DNA sequence: TGTGCCAGCAGTCCATGGACAGGCCCCAATCAGCCCCAGCATTTT.

The chain joins TRBV11-3 to TRBJ2-3; TRBD2 matches 11 bases. Germline V lookup: CDR1 SGHNT, CDR2 YENEEA. The CDR3 is 18 residues long. V was clipped by 1 base and J by 4 bases; unmatched bases: 10. CDR3 region: CASSLVPSGRIPPDTQYF. DNA for the CDR3: TGTGCCAGCAGCTTAGTCCCTAGCGGGAGGATCCCCCCAGATACGCAGTATTTT.

The chain carries TRBV13 and TRBJ2-7; perhaps TRBD2 as D (8 bases). The CDR3 has 17 amino acids. CDR1 PRHDT and CDR2 FYEKMQ come from the germline V gene (reference sequence). Trimming took 5 bases from V and 7 from J, leaving 27 bases between them. The CDR3 protein is CASSPEGARSGSGEQYF. The CDR3 nucleotides are TGTGCCAGCAGCCCGGAGGGGGCGAGAAGCGGGAGCGGGGAGCAGTACTTC.

V gene TRBV5-6 combines with J gene TRBJ2-5; D possibly matches TRBD1 or TRBD2 (5 bases each). With 3 bases removed from V and 5 bases from J, the gap between germline ends came to 14 bases. In germline, CDR1 is SGHDT, CDR2 YYEEEE. This CDR3 spans 14 amino acids. As DNA, the CDR3 is TGTGCCAGCAGCTCCCCCACGGGGACGGAGACCCAGTACTTC. Its protein product is CASSSPTGTETQYF. The complete variable domain, with remaining parts taken from reference TRBV5-6 and TRBJ2-5, reads DAGVTQSPTHLIKTRGQQVTLRCSPKSGHDTVSWYQQALGQGPQFIFQYYEEEERQRGNFPDRFSGHQFPNYSSELNVNALLLGDSALYLCASSSPTGTETQYFGPGTRLLVL.

The genes are TRBV28 and TRBJ2-4; TRBD2 agrees at 14 bases. V shed 6 bases and J 1 base; nucleotides not matched to a gene: 8. The germline V gene has CDR1 MDHEN and CDR2 SYDVKM. The CDR3 runs to 18 residues. The CDR3 sequence is CASRQPGLAGVAKNIQYF. CDR3 DNA sequence: TGTGCCAGCAGACAACCGGGACTAGCGGGAGTCGCCAAAAACATTCAGTACTTC.

This chain links TRBV5-1 with TRBJ2-1; no reliable D call. Looked up from germline, CDR1 is SGHRS and CDR2 is YFSETQ. The V and J ends lost 0 bases and 4 bases respectively, with 11 bases between them. The CDR3 is 15 amino acids. DNA for the CDR3: TGCGCCAGCAGCTTGGAGGATATTCTATACAATGAGCAGTTCTTC. Protein sequence: CASSLEDILYNEQFF.

The chain carries TRBV5-1 and TRBJ2-3; D call uncertain. Germline assignment: CDR1 SGHRS and CDR2 YFSETQ. The CDR3 consists of 17 residues. The ends were cut back, 2 bases at V and 1 base at J, with 17 bases in the middle. The CDR3 DNA is TGCGCCAGCAGCTTAGGATTGGAAGCCCTTCGCACAGATACGCAGTATTTT. It encodes CASSLGLEALRTDTQYF.

This clone was found many times. The gene calls are TRBV7-2 and TRBJ1-4; D remains unclear. Trimming took off 3 bases at V and 4 bases at J, with 9 bases between the two ends. Germline V CDR1 and CDR2: SGHTA, FQGNSA. The CDR3 totals 14 residues. As DNA, the CDR3 is TGTGCCAGCAGCTTTCTGCGCAATAATGAAAAACTGTTTTTT. Translated: CASSFLRNNEKLFF.

This clone was recorded many times. This chain links TRBV5-6 with TRBJ1-6; TRBD1 might be the D (5 bases). The CDR3 is made up of 17 amino acids. The V gene lost 3 bases and the J gene lost 0 bases, with 13 bases spanning the gap. The germline V gene encodes CDR1 SGHDT and CDR2 YYEEEE. CDR3 coding DNA: TGTGCCAGCAGCTCCACGTCAGGGAGCTCCTATAATTCACCCCTCCACTTT. This codes for CASSSTSGSSYNSPLHF.

This clone was counted at least ten times. This CDR3 reads CASSQDGTGGADTQYF. CDR3 nucleotides: TGTGCCAGCAGCCAAGATGGGACAGGGGGGGCAGATACGCAGTATTTT. The chain has TRBV4-2 and TRBJ2-3; 11 nucleotides align to TRBD1. The V gene's germline CDR1 is LGHNA and CDR2 YNFKEQ. Losses at the gene ends were 0 bases for V and 4 bases for J; bases not matched to a gene: 3. This CDR3 comprises 16 residues.

This chain uses TRBV2 with TRBJ2-5; D is unresolved. CDR1 and CDR2 (germline): SNHLY, FYNNEI. This CDR3 contains 14 residues. The V gene lost 3 bases and the J gene lost 3 bases, with 11 bases spanning the gap. The CDR3 DNA follows: TGTGCCAGCAGTGACCGGTCCTCAGAAGAGACCCAGTACTTC. Residues: CASSDRSSEETQYF.

The genes are TRBV19 and TRBJ2-1, with 8 bases that match TRBD2. This CDR3 comprises 14 residues. Germline V CDR1 and CDR2: LNHDA, SQIVND (reference sequence). V gave up 2 bases and J gave up 9 bases; unmatched junction bases: 6. CDR3 in DNA: TGTGCCAGTAGTATACAGCGGGAGAGGGTTGAGCAGTTCTTC. Translating it yields CASSIQRERVEQFF.

This clone was seen a few times. The J gene is TRBJ2-6, the V gene TRBV6-1; no definite D call. This CDR3 contains 14 residues. V gave up 2 bases and J gave up 0 bases, with 2 bases separating them. Germline CDR1 reads MNHNS; CDR2 reads SASEGT. The CDR3: CASSERSGANVLTF. The CDR3 region has the DNA TGTGCCAGCAGTGAACGCTCTGGGGCCAACGTCCTGACTTTC.

The chain has TRBV19 and TRBJ1-3, with D hard to call. The CDR3 extends over 15 amino acids. Germline lookup yields CDR1 LNHDA and CDR2 SQIVND (reference sequence). Trimming removed 5 bases at V and 0 bases at J, with 11 bases between. The DNA of the CDR3 is TGTGCCAGTAGTTGGGCGGAGGGCTCTGGAAACACCATATATTTT. This encodes CASSWAEGSGNTIYF.

The gene calls are TRBV7-2 and TRBJ2-1, with D uncertain. The V end was cut by 1 base, the J end by 7 bases, with 5 bases between. The CDR3 extends over 12 amino acids. Germline V gene sequence: CDR1 SGHTA, CDR2 FQGNSA. CDR3 protein: CASSLVGNEQFF. CDR3 in DNA: TGTGCCAGCAGCTTAGTGGGAAATGAGCAGTTCTTC.

A few counts support this clone. The chain has TRBV19 and TRBJ2-1; the match to TRBD2 covers 9 bases. Per germline, CDR1 LNHDA and CDR2 SQIVND (reference sequence). This CDR3 is built from 16 residues. J was trimmed by 5 bases and V by 1 base; bases with no gene match: 6. The CDR3 loop is CASSIGGGRVNNEQFF. CDR3 nucleotide sequence: TGTGCCAGTAGTATAGGTGGCGGGAGGGTGAACAATGAGCAGTTCTTC.

For this clone: A junction boundary mismatches the germline segment, possibly from a read error. The chain combines TRBV7-7 with TRBJ2-5, with 7 bases aligning to TRBD2. The CDR3 has 13 amino acids. Germline assignment: CDR1 SSHAT and CDR2 FNYEAQ (reference sequence). The CDR3 region has the DNA TGTGCTAGCAGCTTAGGACTAGTTGAGACCCAGTACTTC. This sequence encodes CASSLGLVETQYF. The full variable domain, its missing parts supplied by reference TRBV7-7 and TRBJ2-5, is GAGVSQSPRYKVTKRGQDVTLRCDPISSHATLYWYQQALGQGPEFLTYFNYEAQPDKSGLPSDRFSAERPEGSISTLTIQRTEQRDSAMYRCASSLGLVETQYFGPGTRLLVL.

This clone appeared once. The chain uses TRBV21-1 and TRBJ1-2. TRBV21-1 has pseudogene status. The CDR3 spans 15 residues. CDR3 loop: CASSKLKTGAYGYTF. CDR3 coding DNA: TGTGCCAGCAGCAAATTAAAAACGGGTGCCTATGGCTACACCTTC.

The rearrangement links TRBV25-1 to TRBJ2-6, with a weak D call TRBD1 (5 bases). The V end was cut by 2 bases, the J end by 1 base, with 9 bases between. Looked up from germline, CDR1 is MGHDK and CDR2 is SYGVNS. The CDR3 has 16 residues. The CDR3 bases are TGTGCCAGCAGTGAAGAAGGGGTATCTGGGGCCAACGTCCTGACTTTC. Translation gives CASSEEGVSGANVLTF.

The chain links TRBV6-1 to TRBJ2-3; maybe TRBD1 (6 bases). Germline CDR1 MNHNS, CDR2 SASEGT. V was pared by 4 bases and J by 1 base, with 6 bases between. The CDR3 sequence is 13 residues long. Written as DNA, the CDR3 is TGTGCCAGCAGTGGACAGGGCACAGATACGCAGTATTTT. It codes for CASSGQGTDTQYF.

This clone was seen a single time. A much more abundant neighbour one base away suggests this may be a read error. The chain carries TRBV7-2 and TRBJ1-1, with a tentative D call TRBD1 (6 bases). The CDR3 has 14 residues. Looked up from germline, CDR1 is SGHTA and CDR2 is FQGNSA. V lost 2 bases and J 1 base, leaving 8 bases between the germline ends. The CDR3 spells CASSLTDRNTEAFF. The CDR3 nucleotides read TGTGCCAGCAGCTTAACGGACAGGAACACTGAAGCTTTCTTT.

The chain joins TRBV18 to TRBJ1-4, with 11 nucleotides matching TRBD1. After removal of 2 bases from V and 8 bases from J, the junction contained 7 bases not matched to a gene. This CDR3 contains 16 residues. Per the germline V gene, CDR1 is KGHSH and CDR2 is LQKENI. CDR3 in DNA: TGTGCCAGCTCACCAGGGCCGGGACAGGGGGACGAAAAACTGTTTTTT. This encodes CASSPGPGQGDEKLFF. Looking up the rest from reference TRBV18 and TRBJ1-4 gives the full variable domain: NAGVMQNPRHLVRRRGQEARLRCSPMKGHSHVYWYRQLPEEGLKFMVYLQKENIIDESGMPKERFSAEFPKEGPSILRIQQVVRGDSAAYFCASSPGPGQGDEKLFFGSGTQLSVL.